These 24 T cell receptor beta chains originate from one sample sequenced in a study of OX40 agonist ivuxolimab in advanced cancers. The table came from immunoSEQ multiplex PCR; TCRdb's copy has only in-frame clones and leaves some out. Of roughly 76,000 clones listed, 91% are singletons. The sample here was CD4+ or CD8+ T cells sorted from blood, taken in a trial of the OX40 agonist ivuxolimab. These TCRs come from an adult with an advanced solid tumor such as melanoma, head and neck, liver or kidney cancer.

The chain links TRBV5-6 to TRBJ1-3; D ambiguous. V shed 0 bases and J shed 0 bases, with 13 bases lying between them. This CDR3 spans 17 amino acids. Germline CDR1 SGHDT, CDR2 YYEEEE. CDR3 sequence reads: CASSLDYSSYSGNTIYF. CDR3 coding DNA: TGTGCCAGCAGCTTGGACTACTCGTCATACTCTGGAAACACCATATATTTT.

The chain combines TRBV28 with TRBJ1-1; 7 positions match TRBD1. The length of the CDR3 is 14 residues. Trimming at V came to 6 bases and at J to 1 base, leaving 5 bases not matched to a gene. Germline V gene data show CDR1 as MDHEN and CDR2 as SYDVKM. DNA of the CDR3: TGTGCCAGCAGAAAACAGGGGCCGAACACTGAAGCTTTCTTT. It is translated as CASRKQGPNTEAFF.

V and J are TRBV28 and TRBJ1-5, with TRBD1 identical over 9 bases. CDR3 length equals 15 residues. In germline, CDR1 is MDHEN, CDR2 SYDVKM. The trim removed 6 bases at V and 1 base at J, leaving 4 bases unmatched. CDR3 region: CASSPGTGSNQPQHF. The DNA for the CDR3 is TGTGCCAGCAGCCCTGGGACAGGGAGCAATCAGCCCCAGCATTTT.

This clone was seen just once. This sequence joins TRBV5-4 and TRBJ1-2; 7 bases agree with TRBD1. Trimming cost V 0 bases and J 2 bases; bases outside gene matches: 4. Germline V gene data show CDR1 as SGHNT and CDR2 as YYREEE (reference sequence). The CDR3 is made up of 15 amino acids. The CDR3 sequence is CASSLEATGNYGYTF. The CDR3 nucleotides are TGTGCCAGCAGCTTGGAGGCGACAGGGAACTATGGCTACACCTTC.

The chain uses TRBV7-9 and TRBJ2-5; the D gene is possibly TRBD2 (5 bases). Germline assignment: CDR1 SEHNR and CDR2 FQNEAQ (reference sequence). The length of the CDR3 is 14 residues. V dropped 2 bases and J dropped 5 bases, with 12 bases sitting between them. Written as DNA, the CDR3 is TGTGCCAGCAGCTTATCGGAGGTAGGGGAGACCCAGTACTTC. As protein: CASSLSEVGETQYF.

The chain couples TRBV5-1 to TRBJ2-1, with TRBD2 identical over 14 bases. Germline CDR1 SGHRS, CDR2 YFSETQ. Trimming took 0 bases from V and 10 from J; bases not matched to a gene: 9. This CDR3 comprises 17 residues. CDR3 sequence (DNA): TGCGCCAGCAGCTTGGTCCTAGGACTAGCGGGAGGAGAGGAGCAGTTCTTC. This gives the protein CASSLVLGLAGGEEQFF.

The chain joins TRBV6-6 to TRBJ1-2; 7 bases match TRBD1. CDR3 length equals 14 residues. Germline trimming cut 5 bases from V and 5 bases from J; bases unmatched to any gene: 8. Per germline, CDR1 MNHNY and CDR2 SVGAGI (reference sequence). This chain's CDR3 is CASSPGGGAYGYTF. In nucleotides, the CDR3 is TGTGCCAGCAGTCCCGGAGGGGGCGCGTATGGCTACACCTTC.

Concerning this clone: The junction differs from germline at one of its ends, possibly a read error. This chain links TRBV7-7 with TRBJ2-5; 10 nucleotides match TRBD2. This CDR3 region has 16 residues. Germline V gene data show CDR1 as SSHAT and CDR2 as FNYEAQ (reference sequence). The CDR3 region has the DNA TGTGCTAGCAGCCAAAGCGGGAGGGCCGTGGGTGAGACCCAGTACTTC. It encodes CASSQSGRAVGETQYF.

To note about this clone: One end of the junction is discordant with germline, which a read error may explain. The chain links TRBV5-1 to TRBJ1-1; TRBD1 is a possible D gene (6 bases). CDR3 size: 14 residues. Germline-derived CDR1 and CDR2 are SGHRS and YFSETQ. The DNA for the CDR3 is TGCACCAGCAGCCAACAGGGAGGGTTCACTGAAGCTTTCTTT. This encodes CTSSQQGGFTEAFF.

The chain employs TRBV5-1 and TRBJ2-3; D gene ambiguous. The CDR3 loop spans 12 amino acids. Trimming took 4 bases from V and 5 from J, leaving 8 bases between them. Per germline, CDR1 SGHRS and CDR2 YFSETQ. CDR3 DNA sequence: TGCGCCAGCAGCGCTGGACGAGATACGCAGTATTTT. Amino acid sequence: CASSAGRDTQYF.

The chain combines TRBV4-1 with TRBJ2-2, with 10 bases lining up with TRBD2. The CDR3 is 17 amino acids. The germline gives CDR1 MGHRA, CDR2 YSYEKL. The V and J ends lost 4 bases and 8 bases, in that order; junction bases with no gene match: 13. The DNA of the CDR3 is TGCGCCAGCAGCCTCAGGGTTTCTAGCGGGAGAGGAGGGGAGCTGTTTTTT. It encodes CASSLRVSSGRGGELFF.

This clone has just one count. The CDR3 DNA is TGTGCCAGCAGCTTACGACGGAACACCGGGGAGCTGTTTTTT. It encodes CASSLRRNTGELFF. The chain recombines TRBV7-2 with TRBJ2-2; no definite D call. Germline V gene lookup returns CDR1 SGHTA and CDR2 FQGNSA. This CDR3 region has 14 residues. V was clipped by 2 bases and J by 1 base, with 5 bases between them.

The chain carries TRBV9 and TRBJ1-2; TRBD1 might be the D (6 bases). The V end was cut by 4 bases, the J end by 4 bases, with 14 bases between. CDR3 size: 14 residues. In germline, CDR1 is SGDLS, CDR2 YYNGEE. The CDR3 reads CASSTMDSLYGYTF. The DNA of the CDR3 is TGTGCCAGCAGCACCATGGACAGCCTCTATGGCTACACCTTC.

The chain joins TRBV7-2 to TRBJ1-5; D not resolved. Trimming pared 1 base from V and 2 bases from J, leaving 15 bases between. Germline V CDR1 and CDR2: SGHTA, FQGNSA. The CDR3 is 17 residues long. The CDR3 DNA reads TGTGCCAGCAGCTTAGTGGTAGGCCCCGAAGGCAATCAGCCCCAGCATTTT. It specifies CASSLVVGPEGNQPQHF.

With regard to this clone: At one end the junction does not follow the germline gene, possibly because of a read error. This chain links TRBV7-7 with TRBJ2-5; tentatively, D is TRBD1 (5 bases). Looked up from germline, CDR1 is SSHAT and CDR2 is FNYEAQ (reference sequence). This CDR3 spans 13 amino acids. The CDR3 is CASSLVDSETQYF. CDR3 bases: TGTGCTAGCAGCTTAGTTGACAGCGAGACCCAGTACTTC.

This clone showed up just a few times. The chain is built from TRBV20-1 and TRBJ1-1, with D uncertain. Germline V gene sequence: CDR1 DFQATT, CDR2 SNEGSKA (reference sequence). V was pared by 7 bases and J by 5 bases, with 11 bases between. The CDR3 contains 11 residues. The CDR3 loop is CSVIRGTEAFF. The CDR3 DNA is TGCAGTGTCATACGAGGTACTGAAGCTTTCTTT.

The V call is TRBV7-9, the J call TRBJ2-7; 9 bases fit TRBD2. J was trimmed by 2 bases and V by 7 bases; bases with no gene match: 9. Per germline, CDR1 SEHNR and CDR2 FQNEAQ (reference sequence). This CDR3 spans 15 amino acids. CDR3 sequence: CASTVELAGAYEQYF. CDR3 DNA sequence: TGTGCCAGCACCGTTGAGTTAGCGGGGGCCTACGAGCAGTACTTC.

The V and J genes are TRBV5-1 and TRBJ2-1, with TRBD1 matching over 11 bases. Germline assignment: CDR1 SGHRS and CDR2 YFSETQ. The CDR3 has 16 amino acids. V gave up 4 bases and J gave up 0 bases; unmatched junction bases: 3. The CDR3 nucleotides are TGCGCCAGCAGCCCCGGACAGGGGGCCTCCTACAATGAGCAGTTCTTC. Its translation: CASSPGQGASYNEQFF.

The chain uses TRBV2 and TRBJ2-3, with D tentatively TRBD1 or TRBD2 (5 bases each). Per the germline V gene, CDR1 is SNHLY and CDR2 is FYNNEI. Deletions cut 10 bases from V and 4 bases from J, with 15 bases between. CDR3 length equals 13 residues. CDR3 DNA: TGTGCCAACGCCAGGGACGGATCAGATACGCAGTATTTT. It codes for CANARDGSDTQYF.

The rearrangement links TRBV7-2 to TRBJ2-2, with a tentative D call TRBD2 (5 bases). The germline V gene encodes CDR1 SGHTA and CDR2 FQGNSA. The CDR3 runs to 14 residues. The V end was cut by 8 bases, the J end by 2 bases, with 12 bases between. CDR3 in DNA: TGTGCCAGCCTGACTACGGCCAACACCGGGGAGCTGTTTTTT. Protein: CASLTTANTGELFF.

V usage is TRBV7-2 and J usage is TRBJ2-1; weak D call: TRBD1 (5 bases). This CDR3 is built from 17 residues. Germline V gives CDR1 SGHTA, CDR2 FQGNSA. Trimming took 1 base from V and 0 from J, leaving 13 bases between them. CDR3 bases: TGTGCCAGCAGCTTAGTCGTCACAGGCCACTCCTACAATGAGCAGTTCTTC. This sequence encodes CASSLVVTGHSYNEQFF.

The chain couples TRBV28 to TRBJ1-5; 8 bases are a match to TRBD1. V dropped 5 bases and J dropped 4; count of bases not matched to a gene: 7. The CDR3 contains 15 residues. CDR1 is MDHEN, CDR2 SYDVKM, per germline. DNA for the CDR3: TGTGCCAGCAGTCGCACAGGGGGAGTTAATCAGCCCCAGCATTTT. Encoded protein: CASSRTGGVNQPQHF.

This chain links TRBV27 with TRBJ2-2, with a weak D call TRBD2 (5 bases). The ends were cut back, 4 bases at V and 5 bases at J, with 17 bases in the middle. This CDR3 contains 16 residues. Germline CDR1 and CDR2: MNHEY and SMNVEV (reference sequence). CDR3 sequence (DNA): TGTGCCAGCAGTTCCCCCATAGGACTGGCGACCGGGGAGCTGTTTTTT. It translates to CASSSPIGLATGELFF.

The genes are TRBV5-1 and TRBJ2-6; 7 bases map to TRBD2. The CDR3 spans 19 residues. Unmatched junction bases numbered 10, after V lost 1 base and J lost 0 bases. The germline gives CDR1 SGHRS, CDR2 YFSETQ. The CDR3: CASSLFAGAPPSGANVLTF. For the CDR3, the DNA is TGCGCCAGCAGCTTGTTTGCGGGAGCTCCGCCCTCTGGGGCCAACGTCCTGACTTTC.